A single sample gave rise to the 18 T cell receptor beta chains below, sequenced in a study of blood T cell repertoires in COVID-19. The repertoire was sequenced with immunoSEQ multiplex PCR; TCRdb's copy has only in-frame clones and lacks some. The sample records over 200,000 clones, 85% to 90% being singletons. Material: PBMCs or T cells enriched from blood (not recorded which). These TCRs come from a man aged 30-40 years who had been exposed to COVID-19.

The table lists this clone with a count of one. The chain is built from TRBV15 and TRBJ2-2; weak D call: TRBD2 (5 bases). The CDR3 is 15 amino acids. V was shortened by 0 bases and J by 7 bases, with 12 bases between the two germline ends. From germline, CDR1 is LNHNV and CDR2 YYDKDF (reference sequence). CDR3: CATSRDWLAGGELFF. Here the CDR3 DNA reads TGTGCCACCAGCAGAGACTGGCTAGCTGGCGGGGAGCTGTTTTTT.

This clone was detected only once. The chain combines TRBV30 with TRBJ2-1; no reliable D call. The V gene's germline CDR1 is GTSNPN and CDR2 SVGIG (reference sequence). This CDR3 region has 12 residues. The V and J ends lost 3 bases and 7 bases respectively, with 10 bases between them. CDR3 loop: CAWRILGNEQFF. The CDR3 DNA is TGTGCCTGGAGGATACTCGGGAATGAGCAGTTCTTC. Combining the CDR3 with reference TRBV30 and TRBJ2-1 gives the whole variable domain SQTIHQWPATLVQPVGSPLSLECTVEGTSNPNLYWYRQAAGRGLQLLFYSVGIGQISSEVPQNLSASRPQDRQFILSSKKLLLSDSGFYLCAWRILGNEQFFGPGTRLTVL.

The chain's CDR3 is CASRSTRRGRGTDTQYF. CDR3 nucleotides: TGTGCCAGCAGGTCCACAAGGCGGGGGCGGGGCACAGATACGCAGTATTTT. This rearrangement joins TRBV3-1 (or the pseudogene TRBV3-2) to TRBJ2-3, with D tentatively TRBD2 (7 bases). V lost 6 bases and J lost 1, with 20 bases in between. The V gene's germline CDR1 is LGHDT and CDR2 YNNKEL (reference sequence). The CDR3 contains 17 residues.

V is TRBV3-1 (or the pseudogene TRBV3-2) and J is TRBJ2-3, with 7 positions matching TRBD2. The CDR3 length is 16 residues. V was clipped by 5 bases and J by 4 bases; unmatched bases: 12. The germline V gene has CDR1 LGHDT and CDR2 YNNKEL (reference sequence). The CDR3 reads CASSIAGLEIADTQYF. The CDR3 DNA reads as TGTGCCAGCAGCATAGCCGGACTAGAAATAGCAGATACGCAGTATTTT.

This clone came up once. The V and J genes are TRBV19 and TRBJ1-3, with D tentatively TRBD1 (6 bases). The CDR3 has 14 residues. The ends were cut back, 7 bases at V and 0 bases at J, with 10 bases in the middle. Germline V gene data show CDR1 as LNHDA and CDR2 as SQIVND (reference sequence). The CDR3 sequence: CASIEGDSGNTIYF. The CDR3 nucleotides are TGTGCCAGTATAGAGGGGGACTCTGGAAACACCATATATTTT.

This clone was detected once. This sequence joins TRBV19 and TRBJ2-2, with 10 bases fitting TRBD2. Germline CDR1 is LNHDA and CDR2 is SQIVND (reference sequence). There are 17 residues in the CDR3. Trimming at V came to 4 bases and at J to 3 bases, leaving 8 bases not matched to a gene. CDR3 sequence: CASSRVAGGIDTGELFF. CDR3 bases: TGTGCCAGTAGTAGGGTAGCGGGGGGCATCGACACCGGGGAGCTGTTTTTT.

V is TRBV2 and J is TRBJ2-5, with TRBD2 matching 8 bases. The CDR3 consists of 15 residues. V shed 4 bases and J 5 bases; nucleotides not matched to a gene: 9. Per the germline V gene, CDR1 is SNHLY and CDR2 is FYNNEI. This chain's CDR3 is CASSARDGGDETQYF. CDR3 nucleotide sequence: TGTGCCAGCAGTGCGCGAGACGGGGGGGATGAGACCCAGTACTTC.

The chain couples TRBV5-4 to TRBJ2-5; D remains ambiguous. Germline V gene sequence: CDR1 SGHNT, CDR2 YYREEE (reference sequence). CDR3 size: 14 residues. V lost 2 bases and J lost 5, with 13 bases in between. Written as DNA, the CDR3 is TGTGCCAGCAGCTTTCGACCGGCCGGGGAGACCCAGTACTTC. It yields the protein CASSFRPAGETQYF.

The V and J genes are TRBV9 and TRBJ1-1, with 7 bases fitting TRBD1. CDR1 and CDR2 from the germline V gene are SGDLS and YYNGEE. The CDR3 runs 12 residues. Trimming at V came to 5 bases and at J to 9 bases, leaving 7 bases not matched to a gene. CDR3 coding DNA: TGTGCCAGCAGTGAACGGGACAGCCAAGCTTTCTTT. This translates into CASSERDSQAFF.

This clone came up once. The chain couples TRBV9 to TRBJ1-2, with D unclear. Germline V lookup: CDR1 SGDLS, CDR2 YYNGEE. The CDR3 contains 14 residues. Trimming removed 0 bases at V and 2 bases at J, with 8 bases between. This chain's CDR3 is CASSVGAENYGYTF. The CDR3 region has the DNA TGTGCCAGCAGCGTAGGAGCCGAGAACTATGGCTACACCTTC.

CDR3 bases: TGCGCCAGCAGCCCGGACGGGGACAGTAGCAATCAGCCCCAGCATTTT. It yields the protein CASSPDGDSSNQPQHF. The V and J genes are TRBV5-1 and TRBJ1-5; TRBD1 matches 7 bases. This CDR3 is built from 16 residues. Losses at the gene ends were 4 bases for V and 0 bases for J; bases not matched to a gene: 7. Germline V gene sequence: CDR1 SGHRS, CDR2 YFSETQ. Looking up the rest from reference TRBV5-1 and TRBJ1-5 gives the full variable domain: KAGVTQTPRYLIKTRGQQVTLSCSPISGHRSVSWYQQTPGQGLQFLFEYFSETQRNKGNFPGRFSGRQFSNSRSEMNVSTLELGDSALYLCASSPDGDSSNQPQHFGDGTRLSIL.

The rearrangement uses TRBV9 and TRBJ2-5; TRBD2 matches at 7 bases. Germline-derived CDR1 and CDR2 are SGDLS and YYNGEE. Unmatched junction bases numbered 7, after V lost 1 base and J lost 7 bases. The CDR3 loop spans 14 amino acids. CDR3 residues: CASSVYGGDGTQYF. CDR3 coding DNA: TGTGCCAGCAGCGTATATGGGGGGGATGGGACCCAGTACTTC. Complete variable domain (other parts from reference TRBV9 and TRBJ2-5): DSGVTQTPKHLITATGQRVTLRCSPRSGDLSVYWYQQSLDQGLQFLIQYYNGEERAKGNILERFSAQQFPDLHSELNLSSLELGDSALYFCASSVYGGDGTQYFGPGTRLLVL.

This rearrangement joins TRBV6-5 to TRBJ1-5, with D uncertain. The CDR3 loop spans 15 amino acids. Per germline, CDR1 MNHEY and CDR2 SVGAGI. Trimming removed 0 bases from V and 11 bases from J, with 17 bases in between. The CDR3 loop is CASSYSFDTTRAQHF. The CDR3 DNA reads TGTGCCAGCAGTTACTCGTTCGACACCACCCGAGCCCAGCATTTT.

This chain joins TRBV2 and TRBJ2-3, with 7 bases matching TRBD2. J was trimmed by 4 bases and V by 7 bases; bases with no gene match: 2. The CDR3 extends over 12 amino acids. The germline V gene has CDR1 SNHLY and CDR2 FYNNEI. This CDR3 reads CASTGGSDTQYF. In DNA form, the CDR3 reads TGTGCCAGCACGGGGGGATCAGATACGCAGTATTTT.

The J gene is TRBJ2-1, the V gene TRBV7-5; the D call TRBD1 from the table was never checked on the DNA. TRBV7-5 is a pseudogene locus. The CDR3 extends over 16 amino acids. The CDR3 DNA reads as TGTGTCAGAAGCTTAGGAGGGGACAGGGGGCCTAATGAGCAGTTCTTC. The encoded protein is CVRSLGGDRGPNEQFF.

The rearrangement uses TRBV11-2 and TRBJ2-7; D call uncertain. Trimming left V 7 bases short and J 6 bases short, with 10 bases between. CDR1 is SGHAT, CDR2 FQNNGV, per germline. The CDR3 has 11 residues. CDR3 in amino acids: CASTFGLEQYF. The CDR3, as DNA: TGTGCCAGCACCTTTGGCCTCGAGCAGTACTTC.

The gene calls are TRBV5-6 and TRBJ2-2; D not certain. The V end lost 0 bases, the J end lost 0 bases, and 3 bases lay between the germline ends. CDR3 length: 14 residues. CDR1 is SGHDT and CDR2 is YYEEEE in the germline V gene. This CDR3 is CASSLVANTGELFF. CDR3 coding DNA: TGTGCCAGCAGCTTGGTCGCGAACACCGGGGAGCTGTTTTTT.

The chain is built from TRBV3-1 (or the pseudogene TRBV3-2) and TRBJ2-5; TRBD2 matches 7 bases. Germline loops: CDR1 LGHDT, CDR2 YNNKEL (reference sequence). J was trimmed by 0 bases and V by 9 bases; bases with no gene match: 4. This CDR3 region has 13 residues. The CDR3: CASKAGNQETQYF. The CDR3 bases are TGTGCCAGTAAAGCGGGGAACCAAGAGACCCAGTACTTC.